The 8 T cell receptor beta chains in this list originate from one sample, sequenced in a study of CD8 T cells in ankylosing spondylitis. TCRdb re-called the 5' RACE reads through MiXCR, storing one row per CDR3 protein. The table has roughly 150,000 distinct CDR3 sequences, 8.5% to 10% seen once. Sequences were obtained from blood, either unsorted or a sorted T cell fraction (not recorded which). The receptors originated from a female donor with ankylosing spondylitis or in good health (not recorded which).

The chain employs TRBV7-9 and TRBJ2-7; tentatively, D is TRBD2 (5 bases). CDR1 and CDR2 from the germline V gene are SEHNR and FQNEAQ (reference sequence). V was shortened by 5 bases and J by 3 bases, with 20 bases between the two germline ends. This CDR3 has 16 residues. Written as DNA, the CDR3 is TGTGCCAGCAGCCGAACCGGACTCGCAGGATTCTACGAGCAGTACTTC. As protein: CASSRTGLAGFYEQYF.

The chain joins TRBV19 to TRBJ2-7; tentative D call: TRBD1 (5 bases). V lost 5 bases and J lost 6, with 11 bases in between. Germline V gives CDR1 LNHDA, CDR2 SQIVND (reference sequence). CDR3 length equals 12 residues. The CDR3 loop is CASSAGSGEQYF. For the CDR3, the DNA is TGTGCCAGTAGTGCAGGGTCCGGCGAGCAGTACTTC.

This chain joins TRBV20-1 and TRBJ1-1; no clear D gene. CDR1 is DFQATT and CDR2 is SNEGSKA in the germline V gene (reference sequence). CDR3 size: 13 residues. V was clipped by 5 bases and J by 10 bases, with 20 bases between them. CDR3 sequence: CSAQDEHGRRAFF. DNA of the CDR3: TGCAGTGCTCAGGACGAACACGGGCGTAGAGCTTTCTTT.

There are many counts of this clonotype. CDR3 residues: CASRPEAGAFSGANVLTF. The CDR3 DNA sequence: TGTGCCAGCAGGCCTGAAGCGGGAGCTTTCTCTGGGGCCAACGTCCTGACTTTC. V gene TRBV12-3 or TRBV12-4 combines with J gene TRBJ2-6; 8 positions agree with TRBD2. The CDR3 length is 18 residues. Trimming cost V 6 bases and J 0 bases; bases outside gene matches: 10.

This clonotype showed up many times. The chain links TRBV5-1 to TRBJ2-1; TRBD2 agrees at 14 bases. The trim removed 4 bases at V and 0 bases at J, leaving 3 bases unmatched. The CDR3 runs to 17 residues. Germline loops: CDR1 SGHRS, CDR2 YFSETQ. The CDR3 is CASSPGLAGGSYNEQFF. Here the CDR3 DNA reads TGCGCCAGCAGCCCCGGACTAGCGGGAGGCTCCTACAATGAGCAGTTCTTC.

In DNA form, the CDR3 reads TGTGCCAGTAGTGCCCGCCTTCTAGCGGGAGAGCAGTACTTC. Encoded protein: CASSARLLAGEQYF. J is TRBJ2-7 and V is TRBV19, with 9 nucleotides matching TRBD2. The CDR3 is made up of 14 amino acids. CDR1 and CDR2 from the germline V gene are LNHDA and SQIVND (reference sequence). Trimming at V came to 5 bases and at J to 7 bases, leaving 9 bases not matched to a gene.

V is TRBV5-1 and J is TRBJ2-1; a possible D gene is TRBD2 (6 bases). CDR1 is SGHRS, CDR2 YFSETQ, per germline. The CDR3 is 18 amino acids. V lost 0 bases and J 5 bases, leaving 21 bases between the germline ends. The CDR3 DNA reads TGCGCCAGCAGCTTGGACGGGTGGGGGACGGGAGCCGACAATGAGCAGTTCTTC. Amino acids: CASSLDGWGTGADNEQFF. The full variable domain, its missing parts supplied by reference TRBV5-1 and TRBJ2-1, is KAGVTQTPRYLIKTRGQQVTLSCSPISGHRSVSWYQQTPGQGLQFLFEYFSETQRNKGNFPGRFSGRQFSNSRSEMNVSTLELGDSALYLCASSLDGWGTGADNEQFFGPGTRLTVL.

This clonotype was detected only a few times. This chain uses TRBV4-3 with TRBJ2-4, with 9 bases fitting TRBD1. The V and J ends lost 4 bases and 6 bases, in that order; junction bases with no gene match: 4. Germline assignment: CDR1 LGHNA and CDR2 YSLEER. This CDR3 comprises 14 residues. This CDR3 is CASSPTGQGNIQYF. The CDR3 nucleotides are TGCGCCAGCAGCCCCACGGGACAGGGAAACATTCAGTACTTC.